The 15 T cell receptor beta chains below come from one sample, sequenced in a study of blood T cell repertoires in COVID-19. The repertoire was sequenced with immunoSEQ multiplex PCR; TCRdb's copy has only in-frame clones and lacks some. Counted here are 65,000 to 75,000 clones, around 74% occurring once; the ten biggest clones make up approximately 21%. The sequenced sample was peripheral blood. Receptors originate from a man in his 70s with acute or convalescent COVID-19.

This rearrangement joins TRBV6-1 to TRBJ2-6, with D perhaps TRBD2 (6 bases). V was cut by 1 base and J by 1 base, with 11 bases left in between. The germline gives CDR1 MNHNS, CDR2 SASEGT. The CDR3 runs 17 residues. The CDR3, as DNA: TGTGCCAGCAGTGAAGACCTCGGGACTTCTGGGGCCAACGTCCTGACTTTC. It yields the protein CASSEDLGTSGANVLTF.

The chain has TRBV7-6 and TRBJ2-3, with no clear D. Germline loops: CDR1 SGHVS, CDR2 FNYEAQ. V was cut by 1 base and J by 2 bases, with 7 bases left in between. The CDR3 runs 14 residues. Written as DNA, the CDR3 is TGTGCCAGCAGCTTAGGCGGTCTCACAGATACGCAGTATTTT. Translation: CASSLGGLTDTQYF.

V is TRBV5-6 and J is TRBJ2-5, with 10 bases that match TRBD2. V was pared by 1 base and J by 5 bases, with 8 bases of the junction left unmatched. The CDR3 runs 16 residues. CDR1 and CDR2 from the germline V gene are SGHDT and YYEEEE. CDR3 sequence: CASSLPAGGPRETQYF. In nucleotides, the CDR3 is TGTGCCAGCAGCTTGCCAGCGGGAGGGCCCAGGGAGACCCAGTACTTC. Full variable domain (rest looked up from reference TRBV5-6 and TRBJ2-5): DAGVTQSPTHLIKTRGQQVTLRCSPKSGHDTVSWYQQALGQGPQFIFQYYEEEERQRGNFPDRFSGHQFPNYSSELNVNALLLGDSALYLCASSLPAGGPRETQYFGPGTRLLVL.

V gene TRBV23-1 combines with J gene TRBJ2-1; maybe TRBD2 (6 bases). TRBV23-1 is an ORF; its function is uncertain. This CDR3 is 15 amino acids long. Between the trimmed V and J ends, which lost 0 bases and 10 bases, there was a span of 16 bases. DNA for the CDR3: TGCGCCAGCAGTCAATCGCCGGGAGCAAGATGGGAGCAGTTCTTC. It translates to CASSQSPGARWEQFF.

The chain uses TRBV18 and TRBJ1-2; D possibly corresponds to TRBD1 (6 bases). CDR1 and CDR2 from the germline V gene are KGHSH and LQKENI. The CDR3 is made up of 14 amino acids. Trimming removed 6 bases from V and 4 bases from J, with 15 bases in between. The CDR3 spells CASSQNRDTYGYTF. As DNA, the CDR3 is TGTGCCAGCTCTCAAAACCGGGACACCTATGGCTACACCTTC.

This clone was seen a handful of times. J is TRBJ1-3 and V is TRBV10-2; D ambiguous. The CDR3 runs 12 residues. V was clipped by 6 bases and J by 8 bases, with 11 bases between them. Germline loops: CDR1 WSHSY, CDR2 SAAADI. CDR3 in amino acids: CASSSGGHTIYF. The CDR3 DNA is TGCGCCAGCAGCAGTGGTGGTCACACCATATATTTT.

This chain connects TRBV11-2 to TRBJ2-2; TRBD2 agrees at 13 bases. J gave up 5 bases and V 5 bases, and 5 bases lay outside the gene matches. CDR1 SGHAT and CDR2 FQNNGV come from the germline V gene. This CDR3 is built from 16 residues. Here the CDR3 DNA reads TGTGCCAGCAGCCTGGGACTAGCGGGGCCTACCGGGGAGCTGTTTTTT. Translation gives CASSLGLAGPTGELFF.

This sequence joins TRBV4-1 and TRBJ1-4; TRBD1 matches at 8 bases. CDR1 MGHRA and CDR2 YSYEKL come from the germline V gene. The ends lost 0 bases at V and 8 bases at J; junction bases unmatched: 2. This CDR3 has 14 amino acids. In nucleotides, the CDR3 is TGCGCCAGCAGCCAAGATAGACAGGGGGAAAAACTGTTTTTT. It is translated as CASSQDRQGEKLFF.

This clone is a singleton in its sample. CDR3 nucleotide sequence: TGCGCCAGCAGTGAACACTATACCGGGGAGCTGTTTTTT. Protein sequence: CASSEHYTGELFF. The rearrangement links TRBV10-1 to TRBJ2-2; D unclear. Germline CDR1 WNHNN, CDR2 SYGVQD (reference sequence). This CDR3 region has 13 residues. Trimming shortened V by 3 bases and J by 5 bases, and 7 bases separated the two germline ends.

The table lists this clone with a few counts. This chain links TRBV11-3 with TRBJ1-1; D may be TRBD1 (6 bases). The CDR3 sequence is 13 residues long. The germline V gene has CDR1 SGHNT and CDR2 YENEEA. Trimming left V 4 bases short and J 5 bases short, with 11 bases between. This CDR3 is CASSSRGATEAFF. DNA of the CDR3: TGTGCCAGCAGCTCCCGGGGGGCTACTGAAGCTTTCTTT.

The rearrangement joins TRBV21-1 to TRBJ2-2; TRBD2, the table's D call, lacks a check against the DNA. TRBV21-1 is deemed a pseudogene. CDR3 length equals 14 residues. Here the CDR3 DNA reads TGTGCCAGCAGCAAACTAGGGAGGACCGGGGAGCTGTTTTTT. The encoded protein is CASSKLGRTGELFF.

The chain carries TRBV7-2 and TRBJ2-1; TRBD2 matches at 10 bases. The ends lost 1 base at V and 3 bases at J; junction bases unmatched: 12. Germline V gives CDR1 SGHTA, CDR2 FQGNSA. The length of the CDR3 is 19 residues. This CDR3 reads CASSLDKASGRWGYNEQFF. In nucleotides, the CDR3 is TGTGCCAGCAGCTTAGATAAGGCTAGCGGGAGATGGGGCTACAATGAGCAGTTCTTC.

The gene calls are TRBV10-1 and TRBJ1-6, with D perhaps matching TRBD1 (6 bases). The CDR3 is made up of 13 amino acids. The germline V and J ends were trimmed by 9 bases and 9 bases, with 15 bases remaining between them. Germline CDR1 WNHNN, CDR2 SYGVQD (reference sequence). DNA of the CDR3: TGCGCCAGGGTGAAGGGGGTCGCTTCACCCCTCCACTTT. Translated, it gives CARVKGVASPLHF.

The chain has TRBV6-4 and TRBJ2-1; TRBD2 matches at 9 bases. This CDR3 has 15 residues. J lost 3 bases, V lost 6 bases, and 6 bases had no gene match. Germline loops: CDR1 MRHNA, CDR2 SNTAGT. The CDR3 sequence: CASSSSGAGYNEQFF. DNA for the CDR3: TGTGCCAGCAGCTCTAGCGGGGCAGGCTACAATGAGCAGTTCTTC.

The V and J genes are TRBV18 and TRBJ1-4, with D possibly TRBD1 on 6 matching bases. Trimming took 2 bases from V and 4 from J, leaving 8 bases between them. The CDR3 is made up of 14 amino acids. CDR1 is KGHSH and CDR2 is LQKENI in the germline V gene. CDR3 in amino acids: CASSPTGLNEKLFF. The CDR3 nucleotides read TGTGCCAGCTCACCAACAGGGCTTAATGAAAAACTGTTTTTT.